Each of the 22 T cell receptor beta chains below was sequenced from the same sample in a study of blood T cell repertoires in COVID-19. Clones were read by immunoSEQ multiplex PCR, and TCRdb kept only the in-frame ones, dropping some. The table includes roughly 410,000 clones, around 87% detected once. The specimen was peripheral blood. Receptors originate from a woman in her sixties or seventies with COVID-19, enrolled during active disease.

The chain links TRBV5-1 to TRBJ2-2; TRBD1 matches 8 bases. V lost 4 bases and J lost 3; bases outside the gene matches: 5. This CDR3 is 15 amino acids long. Germline assignment: CDR1 SGHRS and CDR2 YFSETQ. CDR3 DNA: TGCGCCAGCAGCGGGGGACAGGCGTACACCGGGGAGCTGTTTTTT. Its translation is CASSGGQAYTGELFF.

The genes are TRBV11-2 and TRBJ1-5, with TRBD1 identical over 7 bases. The CDR3 has 18 amino acids. With 3 bases clipped from V and 0 bases from J, the junction kept 11 bases outside the gene matches. Germline V gene data show CDR1 as SGHAT and CDR2 as FQNNGV. CDR3 sequence reads: CASSFVYIGTVSNQPQHF. The DNA of the CDR3 is TGTGCCAGCAGCTTCGTATATATCGGGACAGTTAGCAATCAGCCCCAGCATTTT.

The genes are TRBV4-1 and TRBJ1-4; D is undetermined. In germline, CDR1 is MGHRA, CDR2 YSYEKL. CDR3 length equals 14 residues. The germline V and J ends were trimmed by 6 bases and 0 bases, with 8 bases remaining between them. This chain's CDR3 is CASRKSSTNEKLFF. In DNA form, the CDR3 reads TGCGCCAGCAGGAAGAGCTCAACTAATGAAAAACTGTTTTTT.

This chain joins TRBV27 and TRBJ2-3; 7 bases agree with TRBD2. V dropped 6 bases and J dropped 3; count of bases not matched to a gene: 9. Germline V gives CDR1 MNHEY, CDR2 SMNVEV (reference sequence). The CDR3 extends over 15 amino acids. CDR3 sequence: CASSYRGGWTDTQYF. The DNA of the CDR3 is TGTGCCAGCAGCTACCGGGGAGGGTGGACAGATACGCAGTATTTT.

The rearrangement links TRBV9 to TRBJ1-6, with TRBD1 matching over 7 bases. The CDR3 sequence is 17 residues long. Germline V gene lookup returns CDR1 SGDLS and CDR2 YYNGEE. V trimming: 3 bases; J trimming: 9 bases; junction bases outside the gene matches: 15. The CDR3 region has the DNA TGTGCCAGCAGCGCGACAGGGTTACCACTGCAAGGTTCACCCCTCCACTTT. Amino acid sequence: CASSATGLPLQGSPLHF.

The V and J genes are TRBV6-6 and TRBJ2-3; no firm D call. The CDR3 totals 14 residues. V was pared by 5 bases and J by 9 bases, with 18 bases between. Germline CDR1 reads MNHNY; CDR2 reads SVGAGI (reference sequence). The CDR3 reads CASSADLQPVTQYF. CDR3 DNA: TGTGCCAGCAGTGCCGATTTACAGCCCGTCACGCAGTATTTT.

The chain has TRBV28 and TRBJ2-7, with a tentative D call TRBD2 (6 bases). Germline CDR1 is MDHEN and CDR2 is SYDVKM. The V end was cut by 11 bases, the J end by 4 bases, with 18 bases between. The CDR3 has 13 residues. CDR3 coding DNA: TGTGCCTCGCGGCGGGACTCGGGGTACGAGCAGTACTTC. It translates to CASRRDSGYEQYF. The full variable domain, its missing parts supplied by reference TRBV28 and TRBJ2-7, is DVKVTQSSRYLVKRTGEKVFLECVQDMDHENMFWYRQDPGLGLRLIYFSYDVKMKEKGDIPEGYSVSREKKERFSLILESASTNQTSMYLCASRRDSGYEQYFGPGTRLTVT.

CDR3 loop: CASSLSRGQGAMNTEAFF. CDR3 bases: TGTGCCAGCAGTTTATCGCGCGGACAGGGGGCTATGAACACTGAAGCTTTCTTT. The genes are TRBV27 and TRBJ1-1, with 11 bases matching TRBD1. The V gene's germline CDR1 is MNHEY and CDR2 SMNVEV (reference sequence). V lost 0 bases, J lost 0 bases, and 6 bases stayed unmatched. The CDR3 covers 18 residues.

The V gene is TRBV5-6, the J gene TRBJ1-6; D remains unclear. The CDR3 is 15 amino acids. With 3 bases removed from V and 8 bases from J, the gap between germline ends came to 15 bases. CDR1 is SGHDT, CDR2 YYEEEE, per germline. CDR3 nucleotide sequence: TGTGCCAGCAGCTCCGTACAGAGAAATCATTCACCCCTCCACTTT. Translation: CASSSVQRNHSPLHF.

The chain joins TRBV9 to TRBJ1-2, with 9 bases identical to TRBD1. CDR1 and CDR2 (germline): SGDLS, YYNGEE. The CDR3 extends over 15 amino acids. V shed 3 bases and J 4 bases; nucleotides not matched to a gene: 7. CDR3 bases: TGTGCCAGCAGCGCACCCGGGACAGGGTCCTATGGCTACACCTTC. The encoded protein is CASSAPGTGSYGYTF.

This chain joins TRBV18 and TRBJ1-4; the D is unclear. Germline V gene sequence: CDR1 KGHSH, CDR2 LQKENI. There are 12 residues in the CDR3. V dropped 3 bases and J dropped 8 bases, with 7 bases sitting between them. The CDR3 loop is CASSPVREKLFF. CDR3 nucleotides: TGTGCCAGCTCACCCGTGAGAGAAAAACTGTTTTTT.

This chain connects TRBV9 to TRBJ2-5; 12 bases line up with TRBD2. The length of the CDR3 is 16 residues. Germline CDR1 and CDR2: SGDLS and YYNGEE. The trim removed 4 bases at V and 2 bases at J, leaving 6 bases unmatched. DNA for the CDR3: TGTGCCAGCAGCTCGCGACTAGCGGGGGATCAAGAGACCCAGTACTTC. Its protein is CASSSRLAGDQETQYF.

This clone was picked up a small number of times. This chain's CDR3 is CATSRDTAFSGNTIYF. The CDR3, as DNA: TGTGCCACCAGCAGGGACACCGCTTTCTCTGGAAACACCATATATTTT. The V and J genes are TRBV15 and TRBJ1-3, with D possibly being TRBD1 (5 bases). The CDR3 runs 16 residues. With 3 bases removed from V and 0 bases from J, the gap between germline ends came to 12 bases. The germline V gene encodes CDR1 LNHNV and CDR2 YYDKDF (reference sequence).

This chain joins TRBV5-5 and TRBJ2-7; D is perhaps TRBD1 (6 bases). The CDR3 has 13 residues. V lost 7 bases and J lost 2, with 13 bases in between. The germline gives CDR1 SGHKS, CDR2 YYEKEE (reference sequence). CDR3 sequence reads: CASSYREAYEQYF. The CDR3 DNA reads as TGTGCCAGCTCCTACAGGGAAGCCTACGAGCAGTACTTC.

V and J are TRBV5-1 and TRBJ2-2; 10 bases fit TRBD2. Germline loops: CDR1 SGHRS, CDR2 YFSETQ. Losses at the gene ends were 0 bases for V and 7 bases for J; bases not matched to a gene: 6. This CDR3 has 16 residues. This CDR3 is CASSLATSGFGGELFF. DNA of the CDR3: TGCGCCAGCAGCTTGGCGACTAGCGGGTTCGGCGGGGAGCTGTTTTTT.

The rearrangement links TRBV19 to TRBJ1-5; D gene ambiguous. Deletions cut 11 bases from V and 0 bases from J, with 17 bases between. CDR1 LNHDA and CDR2 SQIVND come from the germline V gene (reference sequence). The length of the CDR3 is 15 residues. This CDR3 reads CASRRQVHSNQPQHF. The CDR3 region has the DNA TGTGCCTCAAGGAGGCAGGTCCATAGCAATCAGCCCCAGCATTTT.

J is TRBJ1-1 and V is TRBV19; TRBD1 agrees at 7 bases. The germline V gene encodes CDR1 LNHDA and CDR2 SQIVND (reference sequence). Trimming took 4 bases from V and 9 from J; bases not matched to a gene: 8. The length of the CDR3 is 13 residues. CDR3 nucleotides: TGTGCCAGTAGTACCAGACGACAGGGTAAAGCTTTCTTT. Translation gives CASSTRRQGKAFF. Complete variable domain (other parts from reference TRBV19 and TRBJ1-1): DGGITQSPKYLFRKEGQNVTLSCEQNLNHDAMYWYRQDPGQGLRLIYYSQIVNDFQKGDIAEGYSVSREKKESFPLTVTSAQKNPTAFYLCASSTRRQGKAFFGQGTRLTVV.

The chain has TRBV25-1 and TRBJ1-2; the D gene is possibly TRBD1 (5 bases). Germline CDR1 MGHDK, CDR2 SYGVNS. Trimming shortened V by 2 bases and J by 2 bases, and 18 bases separated the two germline ends. The CDR3 loop spans 17 amino acids. The DNA for the CDR3 is TGTGCCAGCAGTGAACATGGCGGCAGGGCGGAAAACTATGGCTACACCTTC. It translates to CASSEHGGRAENYGYTF.

The rearrangement uses TRBV7-2 and TRBJ1-3, with D uncertain. V lost 2 bases to trimming and J lost 1 base, with 6 bases between them. The CDR3 sequence is 14 residues long. The germline V gene encodes CDR1 SGHTA and CDR2 FQGNSA. CDR3 DNA sequence: TGTGCCAGCAGCTTAAAGAGATCTGGAAACACCATATATTTT. It specifies CASSLKRSGNTIYF.

The chain recombines TRBV12-3 or TRBV12-4 with TRBJ2-1, with 13 bases identical to TRBD2. V was clipped by 4 bases and J by 16 bases; unmatched bases: 4. The CDR3 runs to 12 residues. As DNA, the CDR3 is TGTGCCAGCAGTTCCGGGACTAGCGGGACTTTCTTC. Its protein product is CASSSGTSGTFF.

The chain carries TRBV5-1 and TRBJ1-6; D not certain. Germline V gene sequence: CDR1 SGHRS, CDR2 YFSETQ. CDR3 length: 13 amino acids. The germline V and J ends were trimmed by 3 bases and 7 bases, with 8 bases remaining between them. The CDR3 DNA reads TGCGCCAGCAGCTCCACGGGAAATTCACCCCTCCACTTT. Translated, it gives CASSSTGNSPLHF.

CDR3 sequence reads: CASSYSQQANQPQHF. The CDR3 nucleotides read TGTGCCAGCAGTTACTCCCAACAGGCTAATCAGCCCCAGCATTTT. The chain uses TRBV6-5 and TRBJ1-5; tentatively, D is TRBD1 (5 bases). The CDR3 spans 15 residues. Germline V gives CDR1 MNHEY, CDR2 SVGAGI. With 0 bases removed from V and 4 bases from J, the gap between germline ends came to 10 bases.